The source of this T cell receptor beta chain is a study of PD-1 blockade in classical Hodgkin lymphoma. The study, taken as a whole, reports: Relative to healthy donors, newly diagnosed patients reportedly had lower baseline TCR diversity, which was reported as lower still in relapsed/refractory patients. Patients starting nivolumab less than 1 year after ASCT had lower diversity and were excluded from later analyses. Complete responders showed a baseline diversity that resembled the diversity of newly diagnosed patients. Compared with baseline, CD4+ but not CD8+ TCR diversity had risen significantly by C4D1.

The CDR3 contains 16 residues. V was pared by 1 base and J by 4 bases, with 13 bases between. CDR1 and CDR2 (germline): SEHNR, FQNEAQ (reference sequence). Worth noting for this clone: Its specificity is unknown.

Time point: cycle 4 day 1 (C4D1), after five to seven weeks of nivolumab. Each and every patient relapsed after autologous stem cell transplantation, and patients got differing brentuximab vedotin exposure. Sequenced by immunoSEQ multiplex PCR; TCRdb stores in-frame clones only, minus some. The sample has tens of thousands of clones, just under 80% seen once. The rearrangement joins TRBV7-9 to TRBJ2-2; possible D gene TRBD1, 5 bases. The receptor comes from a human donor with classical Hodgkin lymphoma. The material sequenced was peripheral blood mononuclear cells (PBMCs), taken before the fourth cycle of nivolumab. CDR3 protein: CASSLVSGPPTGELFF. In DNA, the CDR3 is TGTGCCAGCAGCTTAGTATCAGGGCCTCCCACCGGGGAGCTGTTTTTT.